Below, one TCR beta chain is given with its context. This clone's antigen is unknown. Base qualities are not provided; no much larger clone lies one nucleotide away. The cohort was made up of 500 to 800 healthy bone marrow donors. At the time of sampling, all cohort members were nominally healthy, though unrecorded immune exposures were likely present. The donor tested CMV seropositive, placing the donor among the 310 or so seropositive members of the cohort. Each donor provided a peripheral blood sample, and peripheral blood mononuclear cells were used for TCR beta sequencing. The Qiagen DNeasy Blood Extraction Kit was used to extract genomic DNA from the blood cell samples. The CDR3, cysteine through phenylalanine, is 15 amino acids long. Only the CDR3 DNA is retained, 45 bases long and in frame from the first base. Clipping removes 1 base from V and 4 bases from J, with 9 as the unmatched junction base count. The CDR1 and CDR2 encoded by the germline V gene (reference sequence) are GTSNPN and SVGIG.

This specimen comes from a study of cytomegalovirus exposure and HLA in healthy donors (dated by TCRdb to the late 2010s). Describing the broader study: An earlier analysis of several hundred of the donors reported 250 to 350 Gb of sequence data and around 110 million unique TCR beta sequences obtained from about 179 million T cells. Rather than using new phenotypic data, the later analysis identified candidate immune exposures from TCR beta sequences and from how often those sequences occurred across donors. Every discovery cohort repertoire had been produced on one sequencing platform. Typing coverage varied by locus: roughly 620-640 donors for A, B, C, DRB1 and DQB1; approximately 520 for DQA1; some 610 for DPA1; under 490 for DPB1. A later analysis re-analyzed previously published TCR beta repertoires from 666 donors and added high-resolution HLA genotyping to study TCR occurrence patterns. Besides the first cohort of under 700 subjects, a separate validation cohort made up of 120 different subjects was used. The study aimed to test whether signatures of past pathogen exposure could be identified by cataloging public T cell receptors. The study profiled the T cell repertoires of 550 to 700 subjects by immunosequencing and related them to cytomegalovirus serostatus. Both class I and class II loci were covered by HLA typing, at four-digit resolution. A handful of DR-DQ haplotypes were handled as single units for association and clustering because linkage in the cohort was strong. An early release that covered some 630 HLA-typed donors contained approximately 300 gigabases of sequencing data and tens of millions of unique TCR sequences. Alongside the repertoire data, information on donor age, sex, ethnicity and CMV serostatus was compiled. An earlier analysis of fewer than 750 of the donors used high-throughput TCR beta sequencing to judge whether each TCR beta V gene segment behaved as functional or pseudogenic. On average, around 200,000 unique TCR beta nucleotide sequences were sequenced per donor among fewer than 500 genotyped donors of the cohort, with roughly 18% of those sequences being non-productive. To predict cytomegalovirus infection status, the study brought together high-throughput TCR immunosequencing, statistical association of individual TCRs with disease status, and machine learning. A later genetic analysis took genome-wide SNP genotypes for about three fifths of the 666 donors and used that subset as a discovery cohort. The genetic ancestry cluster associated with self-reported Caucasian donors included around four fifths of the roughly 400 genotyped donors. Overall study results and their limits: A further reported finding was that TCR beta sequences accurately predicted the HLA-A and HLA-B alleles for most subjects in the first cohort. The authors suggested that the approach could potentially be generalized to other disease states and immunological phenotypes. In vitro tests confirmed that a few of the cytomegalovirus-associated TCR beta chains recognize cytomegalovirus antigens. A total of 150 to 200 TCR beta chains were listed by the study as associated with cytomegalovirus. Because counts were too low, some 17 rarely observed V segments, including chromosome 9 orphons, were excluded from the earlier analysis of roughly 580 of the donors. Most TCR sequences were observed very rarely across donors, whereas some public TCRs were present in many individuals. Compared with the approximately 720-donor mean, donors in an Asian-associated ancestry cluster had fewer N-insertions in productive TCRs, according to a later genetic analysis. For the cohort, immune exposure information was limited to CMV serostatus. Correlated functional status among segregating V segments might be attributable to linkage disequilibrium, but an unknown experimental factor could not be ruled out. An earlier analysis of some 590 of the donors showed that most TCR beta V segments appeared in productive rearrangements either about 87% or about 30% of the time, which broadly matched IMGT annotations. The classifier was reported to diagnose cytomegalovirus status with high specificity and sensitivity in both the original and validation cohorts. Only TCR beta chains were sequenced in this cohort, and the absence of alpha or paired-chain data limited detectable features. A cluster of highly shared sequence variants was judged likely to be a technical artifact of the sequencing pipeline. According to a later analysis, parvovirus B19, influenza, CMV and Epstein-Barr virus appeared linked to several top co-occurrence clusters. Some IMGT-functional V segments, including TRBV6-2 and TRBV6-3, could not be told apart with the 87-base-pair reads, so those segments were excluded. Roughly uniform sequencing depth across donors was assumed in presence/absence analyses, although this assumption may not hold. A later analysis found that HLA-associated TCR beta chains were more clonally expanded and had lower generation probabilities than equally common non-associated chains. A later genetic analysis associated a missense DCLRE1C variant with V-gene and J-gene trimming of TCR beta chains, and an independent cohort replicated the association. A later analysis found that TCR association rates varied across HLA loci, with DRB1 alleles showing the most associated TCRs and HLA-C alleles the fewest. A later analysis associated 15,000 to 20,000 TCR beta sequences with specific HLA alleles at a false discovery rate of 0.05. Most CMV-associated TCR beta chains appeared to be HLA-restricted in a later analysis, and the HLA associations seemed to be driven largely by CMV exposure. When HLA alleles, especially DR and DQ, strongly co-occurred, TCR associations were difficult to assign to individual alleles. HLA typing was unavailable for some donors at each locus, so association tests used only the typed subset.

The receptor library was made with the immunoSEQ multiplex PCR assay. The multiplex PCR relied on a mix of 60 forward primers for TCR Vbeta segments and 13 reverse primers for TCR Jbeta segments. The CDR3 region of rearranged TCR beta genes was amplified from genomic DNA by a multiplex PCR assay. The Illumina HiSeq System was used to sequence the amplified TCR beta libraries as 87-base-pair reads. Per the original workflow: In a later analysis, around 80 million unique TCR beta chains were counted across the 650 to 700 repertoires, and around 10 million of these chains were shared by at least two donors. A nearest-neighbor algorithm error-corrected the raw reads and collapsed the reads into unique sequences, merging closely related sequences to remove PCR and sequencing errors. CDR3 sequences were aligned to IMGT reference sequences to assign V, D and J gene segments. For a sequence to be retained, at least a six-nucleotide match to both a V gene segment and a J gene segment was required. A rearrangement was called productive if the CDR3 had no stop codons and remained in frame with V and J, and every other rearrangement was called non-productive. Following IMGT convention, CDR3 was defined as the stretch from the second conserved V-encoded cysteine to the conserved J-encoded phenylalanine. In an earlier analysis of around 540 of the donors, sequences lacking an unambiguous match to a single V gene segment were excluded. In an earlier analysis of 450 to 750 of the donors, a V segment was called functional when productive rearrangements were above 56.7%, and segregating when the standard deviation between donors exceeded 5%. To diagnose cytomegalovirus status from the catalog of TCR beta chain sequences, a statistical classification framework was built. V and J gene assignment, in a later analysis, came from comparing TCR nucleotide sequences with IMGT/GENE-DB human TR gene sequences. A later analysis assigned CDR3 sequences and most-parsimonious VDJ recombination scenarios with the TCRdist pipeline. A later analysis defined each TCR beta chain by its CDR3 amino acid sequence plus V-gene family, and excluded reads lacking a unique V-gene family. To address suspected cross-contamination and a sequencing artifact, a later analysis removed around 590 highly shared, low-generation-probability nucleotide sequences. For each public chain, a later analysis derived a clonal expansion index from normalized ranks of inferred template counts within each repertoire. A later analysis computed generation probabilities with a VDJ recombination model fitted to out-of-frame rearrangements, and checked the results against IGoR. A later analysis scored TCR-TCR, TCR-HLA and TCR-CMV co-occurrence with hypergeometric tests, applying a repertoire-size bias correction to TCR pairs. In a later analysis, false discovery rates were estimated by permuting HLA or CMV assignments 20 times. A later analysis grouped co-occurring TCRs with DBSCAN, adding TCRdist sequence similarity when clustering within HLA-allele-positive subsets. For co-occurrence clustering, repertoires with fewer than 30,000 or more than 120,000 public chains were excluded, along with roughly 5 repertoires with anomalous nucleotide sharing. As stored in TCRdb, this immuneACCESS dataset retains in-frame rearrangements with V and J assigned. A fraction of the clones does not appear; measured against another copy, unresolved V genes explain less than half of the discrepancy, and the remainder lacks a known reason. V and J calls and clone size are those listed in that table; D and trimming were worked out from the DNA. The sample data list nearly 110,000 clones, and less than 85% of these were observed just once. The ten most abundant clones make up 14% of the sample.

The sequence joins TRBV30 to TRBJ1-2; TRBD1 aligns with 7 central bases. The TCR comes from a woman between 40 and 55 years old in good health and CMV-seropositive. The sequenced material came from PBMCs. The nucleotide sequence is given as TGTGCCTGGAGTGCCCCGGGACAGATCTTCTATGGCTACACCTTC. Translated, this is CAWSAPGQIFYGYTF. With the portions outside the CDR3 filled from the reference TRBV30 and TRBJ1-2 genes, the complete variable region becomes SQTIHQWPATLVQPVGSPLSLECTVEGTSNPNLYWYRQAAGRGLQLLFYSVGIGQISSEVPQNLSASRPQDRQFILSSKKLLLSDSGFYLCAWSAPGQIFYGYTFGSGTRLTVV.